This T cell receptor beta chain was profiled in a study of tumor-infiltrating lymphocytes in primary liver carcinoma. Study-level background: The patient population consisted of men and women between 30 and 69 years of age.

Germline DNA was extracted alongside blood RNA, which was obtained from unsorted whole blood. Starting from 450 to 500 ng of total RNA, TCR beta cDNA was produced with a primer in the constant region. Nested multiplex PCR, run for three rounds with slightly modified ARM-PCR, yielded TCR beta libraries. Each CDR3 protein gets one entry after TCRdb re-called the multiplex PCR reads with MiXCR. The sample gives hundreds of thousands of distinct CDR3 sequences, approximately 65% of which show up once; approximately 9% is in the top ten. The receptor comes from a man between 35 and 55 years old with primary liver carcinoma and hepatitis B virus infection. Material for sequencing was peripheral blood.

CDR3 coding DNA: TGCGCCAGCAGCACCGGGGTCTCCTACGAGCAGTACTTC. This gives the protein CASSTGVSYEQYF. The rearrangement links TRBV5-1 to TRBJ2-7; possible D gene TRBD2, 5 bases. V gave up 4 bases and J gave up 0 bases, with 8 bases separating them. Germline assignment: CDR1 SGHRS and CDR2 YFSETQ. The CDR3 runs 13 residues.